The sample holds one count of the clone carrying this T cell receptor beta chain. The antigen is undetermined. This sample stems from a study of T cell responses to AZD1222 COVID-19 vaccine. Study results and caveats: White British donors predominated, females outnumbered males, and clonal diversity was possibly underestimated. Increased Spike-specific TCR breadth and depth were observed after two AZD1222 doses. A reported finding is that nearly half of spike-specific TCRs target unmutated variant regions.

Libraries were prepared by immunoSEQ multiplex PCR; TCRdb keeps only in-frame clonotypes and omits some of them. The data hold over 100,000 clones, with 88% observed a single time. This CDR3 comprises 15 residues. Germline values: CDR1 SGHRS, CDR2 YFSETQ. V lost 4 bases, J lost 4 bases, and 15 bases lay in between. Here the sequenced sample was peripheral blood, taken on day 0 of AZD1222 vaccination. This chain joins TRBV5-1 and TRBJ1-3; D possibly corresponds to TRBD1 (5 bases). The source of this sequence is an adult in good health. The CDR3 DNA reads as TGCGCCAGCAGCCACGGGACCGTTAAGGGAAACACCATATATTTT. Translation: CASSHGTVKGNTIYF.